This TCR beta chain was recovered during a study of CD8 T cells in ankylosing spondylitis. Findings and limits, study-wide: A TCR beta motif of fewer than 10 highly homologous variants seemed to mark ankylosing spondylitis blood. Disease-associated clones were CD8+ and fairly uncommon in peripheral blood. Reportedly, matched ankylosing spondylitis synovial fluid was significantly enriched for disease-linked clones.

This clonotype has ten or more counts. Its cognate antigen is unknown. V shed 7 bases and J shed 4 bases, with 13 bases lying between them. The CDR3 contains 13 residues. Germline V gene lookup returns CDR1 SEHNR and CDR2 FQNEAQ (reference sequence). TCRdb processed the 5' RACE reads anew with MiXCR; each CDR3 protein has one entry. The sample lists about 39,000 distinct CDR3 sequences, about a tenth seen once, with 15% to 20% in the top ten. The sample comprised blood, either unsorted or a sorted T cell fraction (not recorded which). The rearrangement joins TRBV7-9 to TRBJ2-5; possibly TRBD1 for D (6 bases). The sequence came from a male donor with ankylosing spondylitis or in good health (not recorded which). DNA of the CDR3: TGTGCCAGCATCACAGGGCCGGCAGAGACCCAGTACTTC. It specifies CASITGPAETQYF.